Given below is one TCR beta chain in context. The target antigen is unknown. This entry belongs to a study of T cell responses to AZD1222 COVID-19 vaccine. Study outcomes and limitations: Repertoires in all cases were sampled only once the peak T cell response had passed. Only a handful of AZD1222 recipients were seropositive at baseline. Spike-specific TCR repertoires showed rising breadth and depth after two AZD1222 doses.

Generated by immunoSEQ multiplex PCR, the TCRdb table keeps only in-frame clones and is missing some. This sample carries 75,000 to 80,000 clones, more than 60% of them seen once, and the ten largest clones take roughly 28%. This receptor was obtained from an adult who received the MenACWY meningococcal vaccine as a control. The sample consisted of peripheral blood, taken 28 days after the second dose of the MenACWY control vaccine.

The CDR3 DNA sequence: TGTGCCAGCAGCTTAGATAAGGCGACGGGACGGGTCTACAATGAGCAGTTCTTC. This codes for CASSLDKATGRVYNEQFF. This chain connects TRBV11-2 to TRBJ2-1; D might be TRBD1 or TRBD2, each matching 5 bases. V lost 0 bases and J 3 bases, leaving 18 bases between the germline ends. CDR3 length: 18 residues. Germline V lookup: CDR1 SGHAT, CDR2 FQNNGV.